This TCR beta chain was captured by sequencing in a study of response to subunit inactivated influenza vaccine. The study's findings and limits: Each seasonal influenza vaccination recruits few new T cells, the authors suggested.

TCRdb itself ran the RT-PCR reads through MiXCR, one entry per CDR3 protein. The sample lists more than 700,000 distinct CDR3 sequences, 21% occurring once. As regards this clonotype: Its antigen is undetermined.

The CDR3 contains 12 residues. V was pared by 2 bases and J by 12 bases, with 13 bases between. Germline CDR1 and CDR2: LGHDT and YNNKEL (reference sequence). The chain recombines TRBV3-1 with TRBJ1-1; D unclear. Here the sequenced sample was PBMCs from blood, taken around 5 days after vaccination. This TCR derives from a man aged 45-65 years who received an inactivated influenza vaccine. Here the CDR3 reads CASSQQRGLTFF. In DNA form, the CDR3 reads TGTGCCAGCAGCCAACAGAGAGGCTTGACTTTCTTT.